Each of the 32 T cell receptor beta chains below was sequenced from the same sample in a study of cytomegalovirus exposure and HLA in healthy donors (dated 2017 in TCRdb). Libraries came from the immunoSEQ multiplex PCR assay. A mixture of 60 forward primers for TCR Vbeta segments and 13 reverse primers for TCR Jbeta segments was used in the multiplex PCR. The table was pulled from immuneACCESS by TCRdb, which kept in-frame rearrangements only. Such tables lose some clones; where checked, under half of the loss comes from unresolved V genes, and the rest has no known cause. The sample table holds about 200,000 clones, of which 75% to 90% were seen once. Clones ranked in the top ten supply around 6.3% of the sample. The sample comprised PBMCs. These receptors were obtained from a woman in her forties or fifties in good health and CMV-seropositive.

The table lists this clone with a few counts. The CDR3 region is CASSNHDSGLFQPQHF. CDR3 DNA sequence: TGTGCCAGCAGCAACCACGACTCGGGGTTGTTTCAGCCCCAGCATTTT. The V call is TRBV21-1, the J call TRBJ1-5. TRBV21-1 is shown as a pseudogene. The CDR3 has 16 amino acids.

The chain joins TRBV5-5 to TRBJ2-7; 12 bases agree with TRBD2. With V trimmed by 4 bases and J by 6 bases, 8 bases remained unmatched. Germline V gives CDR1 SGHKS, CDR2 YYEKEE (reference sequence). The CDR3 sequence is 15 residues long. CDR3 amino acids: CASSPRLAGVSEQYF. Written as DNA, the CDR3 is TGTGCCAGCAGCCCAAGACTAGCGGGAGTGTCCGAGCAGTACTTC.

This CDR3 is CASGTGLPAAFF. DNA for the CDR3: TGTGCCAGCGGGACAGGTCTGCCGGCGGCTTTCTTT. The rearrangement links TRBV27 to TRBJ1-1, with 8 bases fitting TRBD1. V lost 8 bases and J lost 11; bases outside the gene matches: 10. Germline CDR1 and CDR2: MNHEY and SMNVEV (reference sequence). The CDR3 covers 12 residues.

The chain couples TRBV18 to TRBJ2-2, with a weak D call TRBD1 (5 bases). The CDR3 is 14 residues long. The ends were cut back, 6 bases at V and 5 bases at J, with 13 bases in the middle. The germline CDR1 and CDR2 sequences are KGHSH and LQKENI. CDR3 protein: CASSQSQGTGELFF. As DNA, the CDR3 is TGTGCCAGCTCCCAGTCCCAGGGTACCGGGGAGCTGTTTTTT.

The chain uses TRBV6-5 and TRBJ1-4; D uncertain. The V and J ends lost 3 bases and 6 bases respectively, with 11 bases between them. CDR1 and CDR2 (germline): MNHEY, SVGAGI. CDR3 length equals 14 residues. This CDR3 reads CASSYSPGDEKLFF. CDR3 nucleotides: TGTGCCAGCAGTTATTCTCCCGGGGATGAAAAACTGTTTTTT.

The CDR3 region is CASSQQGTNYGYTF. DNA for the CDR3: TGTGCCAGCAGCCAACAGGGGACTAACTATGGCTACACCTTC. This chain links TRBV2 with TRBJ1-2; 7 bases are shared with TRBD1. The V and J ends lost 6 bases and 0 bases, in that order; junction bases with no gene match: 4. The CDR3 runs to 14 residues. The germline gives CDR1 SNHLY, CDR2 FYNNEI.

The chain joins TRBV6-1 to TRBJ2-4, with 7 bases matching TRBD1. Looked up from germline, CDR1 is MNHNS and CDR2 is SASEGT. The junction had 5 bases not matched to a gene; V was cut back by 6 bases and J by 12 bases. CDR3 length: 11 residues. The CDR3 loop is CASSEGDSQYF. CDR3 sequence (DNA): TGTGCCAGCAGCGAGGGGGACAGTCAGTACTTC.

The V call is TRBV2, the J call TRBJ2-3; a possible D gene is TRBD2 (6 bases). The CDR3 runs 15 residues. Between the trimmed V and J ends, which lost 5 bases and 1 base, there was a span of 13 bases. From germline, CDR1 is SNHLY and CDR2 FYNNEI. The CDR3, as DNA: TGTGCCAGCAGTCGCGGGGACCGGGGCACAGATACGCAGTATTTT. Amino acids: CASSRGDRGTDTQYF.

This clone was seen just once. J is TRBJ1-1 and V is TRBV19; D remains unclear. Germline CDR1 and CDR2: LNHDA and SQIVND (reference sequence). The CDR3 is 15 amino acids. The ends were cut back, 7 bases at V and 1 base at J, with 16 bases in the middle. The CDR3 reads CASTQGAPRNTEAFF. CDR3 nucleotides: TGTGCCAGTACCCAAGGAGCCCCTCGGAACACTGAAGCTTTCTTT.

V gene TRBV19 combines with J gene TRBJ1-5; D is undetermined. The CDR3 spans 16 residues. Per the germline V gene, CDR1 is LNHDA and CDR2 is SQIVND (reference sequence). The ends were cut back, 1 base at V and 2 bases at J, with 12 bases in the middle. The DNA of the CDR3 is TGTGCCAGTAGTATAGGACTCAGAAAAGGCAATCAGCCCCAGCATTTT. Protein sequence: CASSIGLRKGNQPQHF.

This clone appeared a few times. J is TRBJ2-1 and V is TRBV5-1; 11 positions agree with TRBD1. Germline V lookup: CDR1 SGHRS, CDR2 YFSETQ. V shed 5 bases, J shed 16 bases, and the junction held 17 bases outside the gene matches. The CDR3 length is 15 residues. CDR3 DNA sequence: TGCGCCAGCAGTTTAGGGACAGGGGGATTCTTATATCACTTCTTC. Translating it yields CASSLGTGGFLYHFF.

The chain is built from TRBV28 and TRBJ2-5; maybe TRBD1 (6 bases). Germline CDR1 reads MDHEN; CDR2 reads SYDVKM. Trimming left V 6 bases short and J 4 bases short, with 12 bases between. The CDR3 has 13 amino acids. In nucleotides, the CDR3 is TGTGCCAGCAGGCGACAGGATCTAGAGACCCAGTACTTC. This encodes CASRRQDLETQYF.

The rearrangement uses TRBV28 and TRBJ2-1; D remains ambiguous. The V end lost 5 bases, the J end lost 0 bases, and 14 bases lay between the germline ends. The CDR3 runs to 16 residues. Germline V gene sequence: CDR1 MDHEN, CDR2 SYDVKM. CDR3 protein: CASSRSDLISYNEQFF. The CDR3 DNA is TGTGCCAGCAGTAGGAGCGATCTTATCTCCTACAATGAGCAGTTCTTC.

The V gene is TRBV21-1, the J gene TRBJ1-1. TRBV21-1 is reported as a pseudogene. There are 15 residues in the CDR3. The CDR3 DNA reads as TGTGCCAGCAGCAAAGAGGGAGGGGGTCACACTGAAGCTTTCTTT. As protein: CASSKEGGGHTEAFF.

The chain recombines TRBV19 with TRBJ1-2; 8 nucleotides match TRBD1. Trimming took 5 bases from V and 11 from J; bases not matched to a gene: 16. Germline CDR1 reads LNHDA; CDR2 reads SQIVND (reference sequence). The CDR3 sequence is 15 residues long. CDR3 amino acids: CASSVDSGTGGLYTF. CDR3 nucleotide sequence: TGTGCCAGTAGTGTGGATTCCGGGACAGGAGGTCTGTACACCTTC.

J is TRBJ1-4 and V is TRBV28; no clear D. The CDR3 totals 15 residues. Trimming took off 6 bases at V and 5 bases at J, with 16 bases between the two ends. The germline gives CDR1 MDHEN, CDR2 SYDVKM. CDR3 coding DNA: TGTGCCAGCAGAACTAGCCTGAGTTTAAATGAAAAACTGTTTTTT. Translated, it gives CASRTSLSLNEKLFF.

The J gene is TRBJ2-1, the V gene TRBV5-4; TRBD1 might be the D (6 bases). Per the germline V gene, CDR1 is SGHNT and CDR2 is YYREEE (reference sequence). With 1 base removed from V and 0 bases from J, the gap between germline ends came to 8 bases. The CDR3 sequence is 15 residues long. In nucleotides, the CDR3 is TGTGCCAGCAGCTTGCAGGGGCCCTCCTACAATGAGCAGTTCTTC. This codes for CASSLQGPSYNEQFF.

The rearrangement links TRBV27 to TRBJ1-2; D not resolved. Deletions cut 9 bases from V and 2 bases from J, with 13 bases between. CDR3 length equals 13 residues. CDR1 is MNHEY, CDR2 SMNVEV, per germline (reference sequence). Written as DNA, the CDR3 is TGTGCCAGTCGGGAGGGAGGGAACTATGGCTACACCTTC. This gives the protein CASREGGNYGYTF.

The chain has TRBV6-5 and TRBJ2-7, with 8 bases aligning to TRBD1. The length of the CDR3 is 15 residues. J gave up 3 bases and V 7 bases, and 11 bases lay outside the gene matches. The germline CDR1 and CDR2 sequences are MNHEY and SVGAGI. CDR3 nucleotide sequence: TGTGCCAGCAAAACAGGGGGAAAATCTTTCTACGAGCAGTACTTC. It specifies CASKTGGKSFYEQYF.

The V call is TRBV19, the J call TRBJ2-3; TRBD2 matches at 8 bases. The trim removed 6 bases at V and 3 bases at J, leaving 2 bases unmatched. Germline values: CDR1 LNHDA, CDR2 SQIVND (reference sequence). The CDR3 length is 13 residues. The CDR3 reads CASSGGATDTQYF. Written as DNA, the CDR3 is TGTGCCAGTAGCGGGGGGGCAACAGATACGCAGTATTTT. The whole variable domain, remainder taken from reference TRBV19 and TRBJ2-3, is DGGITQSPKYLFRKEGQNVTLSCEQNLNHDAMYWYRQDPGQGLRLIYYSQIVNDFQKGDIAEGYSVSREKKESFPLTVTSAQKNPTAFYLCASSGGATDTQYFGPGTRLTVL.

The chain recombines TRBV7-9 with TRBJ2-3, with 14 bases fitting TRBD2. Trimming cost V 5 bases and J 6 bases; bases outside gene matches: 10. The CDR3 covers 17 residues. Germline CDR1 reads SEHNR; CDR2 reads FQNEAQ (reference sequence). The CDR3 protein is CASSAGLAGGPGDTQYF. The CDR3 region has the DNA TGTGCCAGCAGCGCAGGACTAGCGGGAGGCCCAGGGGATACGCAGTATTTT.

The gene calls are TRBV6-5 and TRBJ2-5, with TRBD2 identical over 7 bases. The length of the CDR3 is 13 residues. Unmatched junction bases numbered 0, after V lost 2 bases and J lost 3 bases. CDR1 is MNHEY and CDR2 is SVGAGI in the germline V gene. CDR3 nucleotides: TGTGCCAGCAGTTACGGGGGGGAAGAGACCCAGTACTTC. Its protein is CASSYGGEETQYF.

The chain uses TRBV28 and TRBJ1-4; 7 bases are shared with TRBD1. Germline values: CDR1 MDHEN, CDR2 SYDVKM. The CDR3 is made up of 15 amino acids. The junction had 11 bases not matched to a gene; V was cut back by 5 bases and J by 8 bases. The CDR3 is CASSDRTGVREKLFF. Here the CDR3 DNA reads TGTGCCAGCAGTGATCGGACAGGAGTTCGGGAAAAACTGTTTTTT.

The chain uses TRBV28 and TRBJ1-4; 8 positions match TRBD1. This CDR3 has 14 amino acids. The V gene's germline CDR1 is MDHEN and CDR2 SYDVKM. Unmatched junction bases numbered 6, after V lost 8 bases and J lost 4 bases. CDR3 region: CASATGALNEKLFF. CDR3 nucleotide sequence: TGTGCCAGCGCGACAGGGGCTCTTAATGAAAAACTGTTTTTT.

This chain joins TRBV18 and TRBJ2-1, with 15 nucleotides matching TRBD2. This CDR3 spans 18 amino acids. Germline CDR1 reads KGHSH; CDR2 reads LQKENI. With V trimmed by 6 bases and J by 2 bases, 8 bases remained unmatched. The DNA for the CDR3 is TGTGCCAGCTCCCTAGGACTAGCGGGGGGGCTCGCCTACAATGAGCAGTTCTTC. Residues: CASSLGLAGGLAYNEQFF.

The rearrangement uses TRBV20-1 and TRBJ2-7; 9 bases are shared with TRBD2. From germline, CDR1 is DFQATT and CDR2 SNEGSKA (reference sequence). The CDR3 has 11 residues. The DNA of the CDR3 is TGCAGGCTGACTAGCGGCTACGAGCAGTACTTC. It encodes CRLTSGYEQYF.

V usage is TRBV6-5 and J usage is TRBJ1-4, with 10 bases aligning to TRBD1. Germline CDR1 MNHEY, CDR2 SVGAGI. V dropped 6 bases and J dropped 9; count of bases not matched to a gene: 10. The CDR3 consists of 15 residues. The CDR3 sequence: CASSTTGTGDQKLFF. CDR3 in DNA: TGTGCCAGCAGCACTACCGGGACAGGGGACCAAAAACTGTTTTTT.

This clone was counted once. The J gene is TRBJ1-6, the V gene TRBV5-1; TRBD1 matches 9 bases. The CDR3 has 16 residues. From germline, CDR1 is SGHRS and CDR2 YFSETQ. With V trimmed by 0 bases and J by 7 bases, 5 bases remained unmatched. The CDR3 loop reads CASSLEGTGRNSPLHF. CDR3 DNA: TGCGCCAGCAGCTTGGAAGGGACAGGGAGGAATTCACCCCTCCACTTT.

This clone was observed a single time. The chain carries TRBV5-6 and TRBJ1-2, with a tentative D call TRBD1 (6 bases). The CDR3 runs to 13 residues. Trimming took off 2 bases at V and 4 bases at J, with 9 bases between the two ends. Per the germline V gene, CDR1 is SGHDT and CDR2 is YYEEEE. CDR3 sequence reads: CASSLQGFYGYTF. CDR3 bases: TGTGCCAGCAGCTTACAGGGATTCTATGGCTACACCTTC.

The chain couples TRBV10-3 to TRBJ1-1; TRBD1 matches at 9 bases. CDR3 size: 18 residues. Germline V gives CDR1 ENHRY, CDR2 SYGVKD. V lost 6 bases, J lost 5 bases, and 19 bases stayed unmatched. The CDR3 region has the DNA TGTGCCATCAGCAGGATTTTCCGGGACAGGGTCCACGGAACTGAAGCTTTCTTT. The encoded protein is CAISRIFRDRVHGTEAFF.

V and J are TRBV4-1 and TRBJ2-5, with D possibly TRBD2 on 5 matching bases. V lost 4 bases to trimming and J lost 5 bases, with 14 bases between them. Per the germline V gene, CDR1 is MGHRA and CDR2 is YSYEKL. CDR3 length: 14 amino acids. CDR3 region: CASSRASGKETQYF. The CDR3 nucleotides are TGCGCCAGCAGCCGAGCGAGCGGAAAGGAGACCCAGTACTTC.

This chain uses TRBV4-3 with TRBJ2-5, with 10 bases matching TRBD2. Germline V gene lookup returns CDR1 LGHNA and CDR2 YSLEER. Unmatched junction bases numbered 1, after V lost 1 base and J lost 2 bases. This CDR3 spans 15 amino acids. CDR3 sequence reads: CASSQGAGGQETQYF. The CDR3, as DNA: TGCGCCAGCAGCCAAGGAGCGGGAGGGCAAGAGACCCAGTACTTC.